Presented here are 21 T cell receptor beta chains from one specimen sequenced in a study of CD8+CD57+ T cells in acquired aplastic anemia. Template material for TCR beta VDJ and CDR3 profiling consisted of genomic DNA. TCRdb reprocessed the reads via MiXCR and lists one record per CDR3 protein. Here the sample spans fewer than 100,000 distinct CDR3 sequences, about half being singletons. Sequenced input: sorted CD4+, CD8+, or CD8+CD57+ T cells (not recorded which) from PBMCs. The receptors here all came from a human donor in good health, serving as a control.

This clonotype was recorded at least ten times. This chain joins TRBV29-1 and TRBJ2-3; weak D call: TRBD1 (6 bases). This CDR3 has 18 residues. Germline assignment: CDR1 SQVTM and CDR2 ANQGSEA. Trimming removed 0 bases at V and 4 bases at J, with 23 bases between. The CDR3 coding sequence is TGCAGCGTTGAAGACCTCAACTACCCAGGACAGCCCCCAGATACGCAGTATTTT. Translation: CSVEDLNYPGQPPDTQYF.

The V and J genes are TRBV19 and TRBJ2-7, with D possibly TRBD2 on 5 matching bases. This CDR3 spans 14 amino acids. CDR1 is LNHDA, CDR2 SQIVND, per germline (reference sequence). V lost 5 bases to trimming and J lost 3 bases, with 14 bases between them. The CDR3 region is CASSPRGSFYEQYF. CDR3 sequence (DNA): TGTGCCAGTAGTCCCCGGGGTAGCTTCTACGAGCAGTACTTC.

The CDR3 sequence: CASSTGGTGSNEQFF. The CDR3 region has the DNA TGTGCCAGTAGCACTGGAGGGACAGGGAGCAATGAGCAGTTCTTC. The chain employs TRBV7-3 and TRBJ2-1, with 9 bases lining up with TRBD1. V was pared by 9 bases and J by 6 bases, with 12 bases of the junction left unmatched. Germline V gene sequence: CDR1 SGHTA, CDR2 FQGTGA. This CDR3 is 15 amino acids long.

The rearrangement uses TRBV15 and TRBJ2-6, with D perhaps TRBD1 (5 bases). CDR1 is LNHNV, CDR2 YYDKDF, per germline (reference sequence). Trimming pared 7 bases from V and 4 bases from J, leaving 14 bases between. This CDR3 contains 15 residues. The CDR3 loop reads CATTPAGIGANVLTF. The CDR3 DNA reads as TGTGCCACCACCCCGGCAGGGATCGGGGCCAACGTCCTGACTTTC.

The chain combines TRBV28 with TRBJ2-1; 10 nucleotides align to TRBD1. The ends lost 7 bases at V and 6 bases at J; junction bases unmatched: 6. The CDR3 sequence is 14 residues long. Germline CDR1 reads MDHEN; CDR2 reads SYDVKM. The CDR3 sequence is CASKGQGKGNEQFF. Written as DNA, the CDR3 is TGTGCCAGCAAGGGACAGGGGAAAGGCAATGAGCAGTTCTTC.

J is TRBJ1-1 and V is TRBV12-3 or TRBV12-4; a weak D match, TRBD1 (6 bases). The CDR3 sequence is 14 residues long. V shed 5 bases and J shed 4 bases, with 14 bases lying between them. CDR3 coding DNA: TGTGCCAGCAGTGGGGACATTATGAGCACTGAAGCTTTCTTT. It encodes CASSGDIMSTEAFF.

This clonotype was observed at least ten times. The chain combines TRBV11-1 with TRBJ2-3; the D gene is possibly TRBD2 (5 bases). CDR1 and CDR2 (germline): SGHAT, FQDESV (reference sequence). V was shortened by 4 bases and J by 2 bases, with 13 bases between the two germline ends. CDR3 length equals 15 residues. The CDR3 is CASSSRLLLTDTQYF. The CDR3 coding sequence is TGTGCCAGCAGCTCCCGACTACTCCTCACAGATACGCAGTATTTT.

Only one count was recorded for this clonotype. The chain combines TRBV19 with TRBJ2-2; no clear D. CDR1 and CDR2 from the germline V gene are LNHDA and SQIVND (reference sequence). V dropped 7 bases and J dropped 2 bases, with 11 bases sitting between them. The CDR3 is 14 residues long. DNA of the CDR3: TGTGCCAGTAAGCCAGGCCGTAACACCGGGGAGCTGTTTTTT. Amino acid sequence: CASKPGRNTGELFF.

There are a few counts of this clonotype. CDR3 in amino acids: CAIGGGRPNYEQYF. As DNA, the CDR3 is TGTGCCATCGGTGGCGGGAGGCCCAACTACGAGCAGTACTTC. J is TRBJ2-7 and V is TRBV10-3, with TRBD2 matching over 8 bases. CDR3 length: 14 residues. Germline V gives CDR1 ENHRY, CDR2 SYGVKD. J gave up 3 bases and V 8 bases, and 9 bases lay outside the gene matches.

This clonotype was seen ten or more times. The chain has TRBV13 and TRBJ1-1; D is ambiguous. The CDR3 consists of 14 residues. V lost 0 bases, J lost 0 bases, and 5 bases lay in between. Looked up from germline, CDR1 is PRHDT and CDR2 is FYEKMQ (reference sequence). In nucleotides, the CDR3 is TGTGCCAGCAGCTTAGGTGGGGTGAACACTGAAGCTTTCTTT. This encodes CASSLGGVNTEAFF.

This clonotype was observed many times. The V gene is TRBV9, the J gene TRBJ2-1; D is unresolved. This CDR3 comprises 15 residues. Germline V gives CDR1 SGDLS, CDR2 YYNGEE. The V end lost 4 bases, the J end lost 6 bases, and 17 bases lay between the germline ends. The CDR3 loop is CASSIRIGGINEQFF. CDR3 in DNA: TGTGCCAGCAGCATAAGGATAGGTGGTATCAATGAGCAGTTCTTC.

This clonotype was counted ten times or more. V and J are TRBV4-1 and TRBJ2-1; D perhaps matches TRBD2 (6 bases). Trimming removed 3 bases from V and 0 bases from J, with 9 bases in between. The CDR3 covers 15 residues. Germline assignment: CDR1 MGHRA and CDR2 YSYEKL. The CDR3 nucleotides read TGCGCCAGCAGCCAGGGCGGGGACTCCTACAATGAGCAGTTCTTC. Residues: CASSQGGDSYNEQFF.

Points on this clonotype: A single base separates this from a much larger clone, so it may be a read error. This sequence joins TRBV6-5 and TRBJ1-1; 9 bases agree with TRBD1. The CDR3 is 14 amino acids. From germline, CDR1 is MNHEY and CDR2 SVGAGI. CDR3 in amino acids: CASSYGTGNTEASF. CDR3 DNA sequence: TGTGCCAGCAGTTACGGGACAGGGAACACTGAAGCTTCCTTT.

This clonotype was seen only a few times. V and J are TRBV7-2 and TRBJ1-2, with unresolved D. This CDR3 region has 14 residues. Trimming left V 3 bases short and J 3 bases short, with 11 bases between. CDR1 SGHTA and CDR2 FQGNSA come from the germline V gene. CDR3 bases: TGTGCCAGCAGCTTCCCCCTGGGGTACTATGGCTACACCTTC. This codes for CASSFPLGYYGYTF.

The sample holds many counts of this clonotype. This sequence joins TRBV7-6 and TRBJ2-7, with a tentative D call TRBD2 (5 bases). CDR3 length: 13 amino acids. V was pared by 1 base and J by 6 bases, with 10 bases between. The germline V gene encodes CDR1 SGHVS and CDR2 FNYEAQ. CDR3 DNA: TGTGCCAGCAGCTTAGACTCGGGGAGCGAGCAGTACTTC. It is translated as CASSLDSGSEQYF.

The chain has TRBV2 and TRBJ1-1; D not certain. The CDR3 covers 13 residues. With 6 bases removed from V and 3 bases from J, the gap between germline ends came to 11 bases. Germline loops: CDR1 SNHLY, CDR2 FYNNEI. CDR3 amino acids: CASRTDGDTEAFF. As DNA, the CDR3 is TGTGCCAGCAGGACGGACGGAGACACTGAAGCTTTCTTT.

V and J are TRBV25-1 and TRBJ2-5; D unclear. In germline, CDR1 is MGHDK, CDR2 SYGVNS. The CDR3 runs 11 residues. Trimming took 6 bases from V and 4 from J, leaving 6 bases between them. DNA for the CDR3: TGTGCCAGCAGATCCCTAGAGACCCAGTACTTC. Encoded protein: CASRSLETQYF.

The rearrangement links TRBV15 to TRBJ1-2; maybe TRBD1 (5 bases). The CDR3 totals 13 residues. In germline, CDR1 is LNHNV, CDR2 YYDKDF (reference sequence). Trimming left V 1 base short and J 4 bases short, with 7 bases between. CDR3 coding DNA: TGTGCCACCAGCAGAGTGGACACCTATGGCTACACCTTC. Translation gives CATSRVDTYGYTF.

Only a few counts were recorded for this clonotype. This chain joins TRBV25-1 and TRBJ2-3; 15 bases are a match to TRBD2. With 6 bases clipped from V and 0 bases from J, the junction kept 16 bases outside the gene matches. CDR3 length: 21 amino acids. CDR1 is MGHDK and CDR2 is SYGVNS in the germline V gene. CDR3 coding DNA: TGTGCCAGCAGCCAACTAGGGACTAGCGGGGGGAACCTCGACAGCACAGATACGCAGTATTTT. Protein sequence: CASSQLGTSGGNLDSTDTQYF. Full variable domain (outside the CDR3, taken from reference TRBV25-1 and TRBJ2-3): EADIYQTPRYLVIGTGKKITLECSQTMGHDKMYWYQQDPGMELHLIHYSYGVNSTEKGDLSSESTVSRIRTEHFPLTLESARPSHTSQYLCASSQLGTSGGNLDSTDTQYFGPGTRLTVL.

The chain has TRBV30 and TRBJ1-4, with 8 nucleotides matching TRBD1. After removal of 1 base from V and 7 bases from J, the junction contained 8 bases not matched to a gene. Germline V CDR1 and CDR2: GTSNPN, SVGIG (reference sequence). CDR3 length: 15 amino acids. The CDR3 loop reads CAWSGLSGGVEKLFF. CDR3 DNA sequence: TGTGCCTGGAGTGGTCTGTCAGGGGGCGTTGAAAAACTGTTTTTT.

In its sample, this clonotype was seen many times. The chain carries TRBV9 and TRBJ1-3; D unresolved. The V gene's germline CDR1 is SGDLS and CDR2 YYNGEE. Trimming pared 5 bases from V and 0 bases from J, leaving 3 bases between. The CDR3 is 12 amino acids. The chain's CDR3 is CASRSSGNTIYF. CDR3 nucleotides: TGTGCCAGCAGGAGCTCTGGAAACACCATATATTTT.